This T cell receptor (beta chain) was obtained from a study of T cell changes during pregnancy in multiple sclerosis. Germline V gives CDR1 MGHRA, CDR2 YSYEKL. The CDR3 contains 13 residues. Trimming left V 5 bases short and J 4 bases short, with 10 bases between. Some clones are missing from TCRdb's copy, which holds only in-frame ones; the method was immunoSEQ multiplex PCR. The data show tens of thousands of clones, with 75% to 95% seen just once and 5% to 6.5% held by the top ten. The V gene is TRBV4-1, the J gene TRBJ2-3; D is perhaps TRBD1 (5 bases). The material was CD8+ T cells from peripheral blood mononuclear cells, obtained in the second trimester of pregnancy. This TCR was recovered from a female donor with multiple sclerosis, enrolled in a pregnancy study. The CDR3 sequence is CASSVPGPDTQYF. Written as DNA, the CDR3 is TGCGCCAGCAGCGTACCAGGGCCAGATACGCAGTATTTT.